These T cell receptor beta chains were read from a single sample in a study of cytotoxic CD8 clonotypes in ibrutinib-treated CLL. TCRdb keeps only in-frame clones here, not all; method: immunoSEQ multiplex PCR. This table has roughly 200,000 clones, 70% appearing once. The sequencing used PBMCs, collected after 12 months of ibrutinib treatment. The receptors were sampled from a human donor with chronic lymphocytic leukemia. Both conserved end residues are part of each CDR3. The D gene is left open where the match is weak. The size entry is marked missing in some rows and otherwise reads once, few, many or a size class.

V	D	J	size	DNA	CDR3
TRBV19	TRBD2	TRBJ2-4	.	TGTGCCAGTAGTAGGGGACTAGCGGGAGGGCCGTCGAGCATTCAGTACTTC	CASSRGLAGGPSSIQYF
TRBV6-1	.	TRBJ1-1	.	TGTGCCAGCAAGGTATTGGGGAACACTGAAGCTTTCTTT	CASKVLGNTEAFF
TRBV7-9	TRBD1	TRBJ2-5	once	TGTGCCAGCAGCCACCCGGACAGGGGAGAGACCCAGTACTTC	CASSHPDRGETQYF
TRBV5-1	.	TRBJ2-1	.	TGCGCCAGCAGCTCGGACCACAATGAGCAGTTCTTC	CASSSDHNEQFF
TRBV5-1	TRBD1	TRBJ1-2	once	TGCGCCAGCAGCTCCACAGGGGGTGAAAGCTATGGCTACACCTTC	CASSSTGGESYGYTF
TRBV11-2	.	TRBJ1-2	few	TGTGCCAGCAGCCGAAGTCATAACTATGGCTACACCTTC	CASSRSHNYGYTF
TRBV30	TRBD1	TRBJ2-7	.	TGTGCCTGGAGTGTACAGGGGTGGGAGCAGTACTTC	CAWSVQGWEQYF
TRBV4-2	.	TRBJ1-1	few	TGTGCCAGCATCCGCGAGATGGGACAATTGAACACTGAAGCTTTCTTT	CASIREMGQLNTEAFF
TRBV2	.	TRBJ1-1	few	TGTGCCAGCAGTGGTGGGACAAGAAACACTGAAGCTTTCTTT	CASSGGTRNTEAFF
TRBV5-6	.	TRBJ2-5	.	TGTGCCAGCAGCCCCCGATGGGGGCAGAAGACCCAGTACTTC	CASSPRWGQKTQYF
TRBV5-1	TRBD1	TRBJ1-1	.	TGCGCCAGCAGACCAGACGACAGGGGGTTGAACACTGAAGCTTTCTTT	CASRPDDRGLNTEAFF
TRBV7-7	.	TRBJ1-5	.	TGTGCCAGCAGCCCCGGAATCAATCAGCCCCAGCATTTT	CASSPGINQPQHF
TRBV6-5	.	TRBJ2-7	.	TGTGCCAGCAGTGGACGGTGGGGGAGGGACAACGAGCAGTACTTC	CASSGRWGRDNEQYF
TRBV19	TRBD1	TRBJ1-1	.	TGTGCCAGTAGTATAGATTGGGGACAGGGTTACACTGAAGCTTTCTTT	CASSIDWGQGYTEAFF
TRBV28	.	TRBJ1-3	many	TGTGCCAGCAGTTCCGGAGGGGGGGGCGACACCATATATTTT	CASSSGGGGDTIYF
TRBV19	TRBD1	TRBJ1-1	.	TGTGCCAGTAGTATAGACCGGACAGGGTCGGGGTCAAACACTGAAGCTTTCTTT	CASSIDRTGSGSNTEAFF
TRBV7-3	.	TRBJ2-1	.	TGTGCCAGCAGCTTAGGCGGGAAAAGCTCCTACAATGAGCAGTTCTTC	CASSLGGKSSYNEQFF
TRBV6-5	TRBD2	TRBJ2-7	.	TGTGCCAGCAGCTCTAGCGGGACTCGCTCCTACGAGCAGTACTTC	CASSSSGTRSYEQYF
TRBV28	TRBD2	TRBJ2-3	.	TGTGCCAGCAGTTATCTAGCGGGATCAAGGGATACGCAGTATTTT	CASSYLAGSRDTQYF
TRBV5-1	.	TRBJ1-1	.	TGCGCCAGCAGCTCCGCGACGGTGAACACTGAAGCTTTCTTT	CASSSATVNTEAFF
TRBV14	.	TRBJ1-3	.	TGTGCCAGCAGCCAACAGGGCTACTCTGGAAACACCATATATTTT	CASSQQGYSGNTIYF
TRBV21-1	.	TRBJ2-7	.	TGTGCCAGCGGATTCTACGAGCAGTACTTC	CASGFYEQYF
TRBV5-6	.	TRBJ2-7	once	TGTGCCAGCAGCTTGACTAATTTCGAGCAGTACTTC	CASSLTNFEQYF
TRBV19	.	TRBJ1-5	.	TGTGCCAGTAGTAAAGAGAAGAAAGGCAATCAGCCCCAGCATTTT	CASSKEKKGNQPQHF
TRBV7-9	TRBD2	TRBJ2-2	once	TGTGCCAGCAGCCCGCTAGCGGGCGACAACACCGGGGAGCTGTTTTTT	CASSPLAGDNTGELFF
TRBV7-3	TRBD1	TRBJ1-6	.	TGTGCCAGCAGCCTCCTCCTACGAGGGGGCGATTCACCCCTCCACTTT	CASSLLLRGGDSPLHF
TRBV10-3	.	TRBJ1-2	.	TGTGCCATCAGGGGAGGCTTCTATGGCTACACCTTC	CAIRGGFYGYTF
TRBV27	TRBD1	TRBJ2-3	.	TGTGCCAGCAGTTTTAGGGGACAGCCTATGGGTACGCAGTATTTT	CASSFRGQPMGTQYF
TRBV18	.	TRBJ1-6	.	TGTGCCAGCTCACCAAGAAATTCACCCCTCCACTTT	CASSPRNSPLHF
TRBV30	.	TRBJ1-2	.	TGTGCCTGGGGGGCCGACAGAGTCTATGGCTACACCTTC	CAWGADRVYGYTF
TRBV7-9	.	TRBJ2-1	.	TGTGCCAGCAGCTTAGGCACGTCAGGCTCCTACAATGAGCAGTTCTTC	CASSLGTSGSYNEQFF
TRBV5-4	.	TRBJ2-7	.	TGTGCCAGCAGCTTGGCCTACGAGCAGTACTTC	CASSLAYEQYF
TRBV19	.	TRBJ1-2	.	TGTGCCAGTACCTGGGGACCCCATGGCTACACCTTC	CASTWGPHGYTF
TRBV9	TRBD2	TRBJ2-7	few	TGTGCCAGCAATAGCGGGTTTAGTGACGAGCAGTACTTC	CASNSGFSDEQYF
TRBV19	.	TRBJ2-2	.	TGTGCCAGTAGTCCCGGATCTGGGGCGAACACCGGGGAGCTGTTTTTT	CASSPGSGANTGELFF
TRBV19	TRBD1	TRBJ2-7	.	TGTGCCAGTAGTATAAATTTGATGGGACCCGGGACAGTATTCGAGCAGTACTTC	CASSINLMGPGTVFEQYF
TRBV9	TRBD2	TRBJ2-3	.	TGTGCCAGCAGCGTAACCACTAGCGGGTCGGGGGTCACAGATACGCAGTATTTT	CASSVTTSGSGVTDTQYF
TRBV6-5	.	TRBJ1-4	.	TGTGCCAGCAGTTACCAGGGTACCTCAACTAATGAAAAACTGTTTTTT	CASSYQGTSTNEKLFF
TRBV11-2	TRBD1	TRBJ1-2	.	TGTGCCAGCAGCTCACAGGGGTTATCATTGGGTGGCTACACCTTC	CASSSQGLSLGGYTF
TRBV18	.	TRBJ1-2	.	TGTGCCAGCTCACCGGGGCTTAACGGAGGGTACACCTTC	CASSPGLNGGYTF
TRBV5-1	TRBD2	TRBJ2-5	.	TGCGCCAGCAGCGGTAACGGGGGGGGCCAAGAGACCCAGTACTTC	CASSGNGGGQETQYF
TRBV5-1	.	TRBJ2-5	once	TGCGCCAGCAGCTTGGATGAGACCCAGTACTTC	CASSLDETQYF
TRBV5-1	.	TRBJ1-3	few	TGCGCCAGCAGCGCACAGAGCTCTGGAAACACCATATATTTT	CASSAQSSGNTIYF
TRBV27	TRBD1	TRBJ1-2	.	TGTGCCAGCAGTTTATGGGGACAGGGGGGGGCTAACTATGGCTACACCTTC	CASSLWGQGGANYGYTF